This passage covers 19 T cell receptor beta chains from one sample sequenced in a study of T cell changes during pregnancy in multiple sclerosis. Generated by immunoSEQ multiplex PCR, the TCRdb table keeps only in-frame clones and is missing some. The data hold 30,000 to 45,000 clones, with over 85% observed a single time. Sequencing used peripheral blood, obtained before pregnancy. Receptors originate from a female donor with multiple sclerosis, enrolled in a pregnancy study.

By proportion, this clone is medium-sized. The chain recombines TRBV30 with TRBJ2-7, with D tentatively TRBD2 (5 bases). Trimming took off 3 bases at V and 7 bases at J, with 22 bases between the two ends. Looked up from germline, CDR1 is GTSNPN and CDR2 is SVGIG (reference sequence). CDR3 length: 15 residues. The CDR3 reads CAWRVSGLLPGEQYF. The CDR3 DNA reads TGTGCCTGGAGGGTTTCGGGCCTTCTACCGGGGGAGCAGTACTTC. Drawing the rest from reference TRBV30 and TRBJ2-7, the complete variable domain is SQTIHQWPATLVQPVGSPLSLECTVEGTSNPNLYWYRQAAGRGLQLLFYSVGIGQISSEVPQNLSASRPQDRQFILSSKKLLLSDSGFYLCAWRVSGLLPGEQYFGPGTRLTVT.

The rearrangement links TRBV6-4 to TRBJ1-1, with D possibly TRBD1 on 6 matching bases. Trimming shortened V by 4 bases and J by 8 bases, and 17 bases separated the two germline ends. The CDR3 length is 14 residues. CDR1 and CDR2 from the germline V gene are MRHNA and SNTAGT. The CDR3 coding sequence is TGTGCCAGCAGTGCCGAAGGGGGGGCCTCAGAAGCTTTCTTT. This codes for CASSAEGGASEAFF.

In its sample, this clone was seen a few times. This rearrangement joins TRBV5-5 to TRBJ2-5, with 8 bases lining up with TRBD2. Germline-derived CDR1 and CDR2 are SGHKS and YYEKEE (reference sequence). J was trimmed by 4 bases and V by 5 bases; bases with no gene match: 10. The length of the CDR3 is 15 residues. The DNA of the CDR3 is TGTGCCAGCAGTTCCGGGACTAGAGGAGTAGAGACCCAGTACTTC. Translation gives CASSSGTRGVETQYF.

This sequence joins TRBV29-1 and TRBJ1-4; 9 nucleotides line up with TRBD1. The CDR3 is 14 amino acids. Germline V gene lookup returns CDR1 SQVTM and CDR2 ANQGSEA. Unmatched junction bases numbered 6, after V lost 7 bases and J lost 3 bases. CDR3 sequence reads: CSACRDRANEKLFF. Here the CDR3 DNA reads TGCAGCGCTTGCCGGGACAGGGCTAATGAAAAACTGTTTTTT. The variable domain in full, with the rest retrieved from reference TRBV29-1 and TRBJ1-4, is SAVISQKPSRDICQRGTSLTIQCQVDSQVTMMFWYRQQPGQSLTLIATANQGSEATYESGFVIDKFPISRPNLTFSTLTVSNMSPEDSSIYLCSACRDRANEKLFFGSGTQLSVL.

The chain recombines TRBV25-1 with TRBJ1-2; 7 nucleotides align to TRBD1. V lost 4 bases and J lost 5; bases outside the gene matches: 4. The CDR3 is 13 residues long. Germline V gene lookup returns CDR1 MGHDK and CDR2 SYGVNS. As DNA, the CDR3 is TGTGCCAGCAGTGCTACAGGGGTTTATGGCTACACCTTC. Translating gives CASSATGVYGYTF.

The rearrangement joins TRBV28 to TRBJ1-5; 7 nucleotides align to TRBD1. CDR3 size: 15 residues. Germline V gene lookup returns CDR1 MDHEN and CDR2 SYDVKM. V gave up 6 bases and J gave up 4 bases; unmatched junction bases: 9. CDR3 residues: CASRRTGGDNQPQHF. In nucleotides, the CDR3 is TGTGCCAGCAGGCGGACAGGTGGGGATAATCAGCCCCAGCATTTT. The entire variable domain, with the rest obtained from reference TRBV28 and TRBJ1-5, is as follows: DVKVTQSSRYLVKRTGEKVFLECVQDMDHENMFWYRQDPGLGLRLIYFSYDVKMKEKGDIPEGYSVSREKKERFSLILESASTNQTSMYLCASRRTGGDNQPQHFGDGTRLSIL.

This CDR3 is CASSPKGSGQANEKLFF. The CDR3 nucleotides are TGTGCCAGCTCACCAAAGGGCAGCGGGCAAGCTAATGAAAAACTGTTTTTT. The J gene is TRBJ1-4, the V gene TRBV18, with no clear D. There are 17 residues in the CDR3. Germline loops: CDR1 KGHSH, CDR2 LQKENI. Trimming removed 2 bases from V and 3 bases from J, with 16 bases in between.

The J gene is TRBJ1-4, the V gene TRBV7-9; tentative D call: TRBD1 (5 bases). V gave up 5 bases and J gave up 2 bases, with 6 bases separating them. Per germline, CDR1 SEHNR and CDR2 FQNEAQ (reference sequence). This CDR3 has 13 amino acids. In DNA, the CDR3 is TGTGCCAGCAGCGGGACTACTAATGAAAAACTGTTTTTT. Its protein is CASSGTTNEKLFF.

The chain employs TRBV4-2 and TRBJ2-1; TRBD2 agrees at 9 bases. Unmatched junction bases numbered 10, after V lost 1 base and J lost 6 bases. CDR1 is LGHNA and CDR2 is YNFKEQ in the germline V gene. CDR3 size: 17 residues. The CDR3: CASSQGAGGPLSNEQFF. The CDR3 DNA is TGTGCCAGCAGCCAAGGGGCGGGAGGGCCGCTGAGCAATGAGCAGTTCTTC.

The chain uses TRBV28 and TRBJ1-5; TRBD1 might be the D (6 bases). The CDR3 extends over 15 amino acids. Germline V CDR1 and CDR2: MDHEN, SYDVKM. V was trimmed by 5 bases and J by 1 base, leaving 12 bases between them. In nucleotides, the CDR3 is TGTGCCAGCAGTGGGTACAGGGAGAGCAATCAGCCCCAGCATTTT. Translation gives CASSGYRESNQPQHF.

This chain joins TRBV18 and TRBJ2-5, with TRBD2 identical over 7 bases. The CDR3 contains 16 residues. J gave up 5 bases and V 6 bases, and 15 bases lay outside the gene matches. Germline V gene data show CDR1 as KGHSH and CDR2 as LQKENI. This CDR3 is CASSRRASSGDETQYF. As DNA, the CDR3 is TGTGCCAGCTCGCGGAGGGCTTCTAGCGGCGACGAGACCCAGTACTTC.

This chain uses TRBV18 with TRBJ1-2; 8 bases map to TRBD1. Germline CDR1 KGHSH, CDR2 LQKENI. The V and J ends lost 3 bases and 4 bases, in that order; junction bases with no gene match: 7. The CDR3 covers 15 residues. CDR3 bases: TGTGCCAGCTCACCTCCCGGACAGGGTTCCTATGGCTACACCTTC. Protein: CASSPPGQGSYGYTF.

This rearrangement joins TRBV7-9 to TRBJ1-4; tentatively, D is TRBD1 (5 bases). V lost 6 bases to trimming and J lost 2 bases, with 13 bases between them. The germline V gene has CDR1 SEHNR and CDR2 FQNEAQ (reference sequence). CDR3 length equals 15 residues. Written as DNA, the CDR3 is TGTGCCAGCAGTCGAGACAGCACTACTAATGAAAAACTGTTTTTT. The encoded protein is CASSRDSTTNEKLFF.

J is TRBJ2-2 and V is TRBV28; 10 positions match TRBD1. CDR1 is MDHEN and CDR2 is SYDVKM in the germline V gene. The CDR3 covers 19 residues. V shed 8 bases and J 6 bases; nucleotides not matched to a gene: 21. In DNA form, the CDR3 reads TGTGCCAGCGCGGGACAGGGGAGGTTCAGCGGGAGTTTCGCCGGGGAGCTGTTTTTT. Amino acids: CASAGQGRFSGSFAGELFF.

The chain combines TRBV6-5 with TRBJ1-5, with 8 positions matching TRBD1. The V gene's germline CDR1 is MNHEY and CDR2 SVGAGI. The CDR3 runs 14 residues. The V and J ends lost 8 bases and 7 bases, in that order; junction bases with no gene match: 10. The CDR3: CASGPGGWGQPQHF. The CDR3 region has the DNA TGTGCCAGCGGCCCAGGGGGCTGGGGACAGCCCCAGCATTTT.

The V gene is TRBV6-5, the J gene TRBJ1-2; D is unresolved. The CDR3 has 13 residues. Trimming shortened V by 2 bases and J by 6 bases, and 10 bases separated the two germline ends. Germline V gene data show CDR1 as MNHEY and CDR2 as SVGAGI. The CDR3 sequence: CASSYASGDGYTF. The CDR3 DNA follows: TGTGCCAGCAGTTACGCGTCAGGTGATGGCTACACCTTC.

A single count supports this clone. The genes are TRBV27 and TRBJ1-5; tentative D call: TRBD1 (6 bases). The CDR3 sequence is 14 residues long. Trimming took 5 bases from V and 3 from J, leaving 11 bases between them. The germline V gene has CDR1 MNHEY and CDR2 SMNVEV (reference sequence). The CDR3 DNA reads as TGTGCCAGCAGTAGCGGACAGTTCAATCAGCCCCAGCATTTT. Its translation: CASSSGQFNQPQHF.

This rearrangement joins TRBV10-3 to TRBJ2-1; 9 nucleotides line up with TRBD1. The CDR3 sequence is 14 residues long. Germline values: CDR1 ENHRY, CDR2 SYGVKD. With 3 bases clipped from V and 5 bases from J, the junction kept 2 bases outside the gene matches. CDR3 residues: CAISDGTGHNEQFF. CDR3 DNA sequence: TGTGCCATCAGTGACGGGACAGGGCACAATGAGCAGTTCTTC.

The chain is built from TRBV9 and TRBJ2-1; 11 bases align to TRBD1. V shed 3 bases, J shed 4 bases, and the junction held 3 bases outside the gene matches. The CDR3 sequence is 15 residues long. Per germline, CDR1 SGDLS and CDR2 YYNGEE. Here the CDR3 DNA reads TGTGCCAGCAGCGCTGGACAGGGGGCGTACAATGAGCAGTTCTTC. Its protein is CASSAGQGAYNEQFF. Supplemented by reference TRBV9 and TRBJ2-1, the full variable domain reads DSGVTQTPKHLITATGQRVTLRCSPRSGDLSVYWYQQSLDQGLQFLIQYYNGEERAKGNILERFSAQQFPDLHSELNLSSLELGDSALYFCASSAGQGAYNEQFFGPGTRLTVL.